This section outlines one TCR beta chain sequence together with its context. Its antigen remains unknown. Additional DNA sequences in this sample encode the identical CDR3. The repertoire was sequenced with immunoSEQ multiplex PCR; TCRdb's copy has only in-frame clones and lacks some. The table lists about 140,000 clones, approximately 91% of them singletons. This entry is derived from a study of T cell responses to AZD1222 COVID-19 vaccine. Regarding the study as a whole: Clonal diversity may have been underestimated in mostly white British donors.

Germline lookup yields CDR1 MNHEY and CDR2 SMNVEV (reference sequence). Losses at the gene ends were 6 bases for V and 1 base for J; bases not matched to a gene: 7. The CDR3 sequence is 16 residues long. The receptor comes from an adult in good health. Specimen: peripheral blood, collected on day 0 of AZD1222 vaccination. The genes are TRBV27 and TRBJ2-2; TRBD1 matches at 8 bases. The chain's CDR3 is CASSPLGQGNTGELFF. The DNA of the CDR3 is TGTGCCAGCAGCCCATTAGGACAGGGGAACACCGGGGAGCTGTTTTTT.